This T cell receptor (beta chain) was found in a study of OX40 agonist ivuxolimab in advanced cancers. For the study at large: Patients with hepatocellular carcinoma, melanoma, renal cell or head and neck cancer made up the dose-escalation patients. Study conclusions and caveats: Among the least clonally expanded were partial responders at 0.1-3.0 mg/kg. Dosing at 0.1 to 3.0 mg/kg was accompanied by clonal expansion of CD4+ and CD8+ blood T cells by week 6.

V shed 2 bases, J shed 6 bases, and the junction held 4 bases outside the gene matches. CDR3 length equals 13 residues. Germline V gives CDR1 MNHEY, CDR2 SVGAGI. In regard to this clone: Its target is not known.

Blood samples were obtained at baseline, cycle 4 day 1, and cycle 7 day 1. The method was immunoSEQ multiplex PCR; TCRdb's version includes in-frame clones alone and lacks a portion of them. The profile shows tens of thousands of clones, around 90% of them singletons. This chain uses TRBV6-5 with TRBJ2-7, with 7 bases matching TRBD1. This TCR was sampled from an adult with an advanced solid tumor such as melanoma, head and neck, liver or kidney cancer. The material sequenced was CD4+ or CD8+ T cells sorted from blood, taken in a trial of the OX40 agonist ivuxolimab. CDR3 in DNA: TGTGCCAGCAGTTACCGCACAGGGGTCGAGCAGTACTTC. Its protein product is CASSYRTGVEQYF.